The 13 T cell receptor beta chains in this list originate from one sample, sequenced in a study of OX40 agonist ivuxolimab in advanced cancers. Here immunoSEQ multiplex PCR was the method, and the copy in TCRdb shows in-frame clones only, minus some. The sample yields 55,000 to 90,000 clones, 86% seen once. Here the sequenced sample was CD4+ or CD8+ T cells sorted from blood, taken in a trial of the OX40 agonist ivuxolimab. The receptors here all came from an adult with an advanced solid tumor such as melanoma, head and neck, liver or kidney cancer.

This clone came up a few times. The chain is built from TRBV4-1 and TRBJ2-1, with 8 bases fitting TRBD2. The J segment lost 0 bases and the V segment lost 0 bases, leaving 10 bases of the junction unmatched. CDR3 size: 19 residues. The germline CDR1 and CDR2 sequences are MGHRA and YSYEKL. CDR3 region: CASSQDHRGGPSSYNEQFF. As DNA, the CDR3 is TGCGCCAGCAGCCAAGATCATCGCGGGGGGCCGAGCTCCTACAATGAGCAGTTCTTC.

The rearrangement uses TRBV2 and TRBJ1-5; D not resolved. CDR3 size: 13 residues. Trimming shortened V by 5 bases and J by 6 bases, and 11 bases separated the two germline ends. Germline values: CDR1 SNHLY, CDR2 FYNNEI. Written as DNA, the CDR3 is TGTGCCAGCAGTAAGGTCCACAGTCAGCCCCAGCATTTT. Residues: CASSKVHSQPQHF.

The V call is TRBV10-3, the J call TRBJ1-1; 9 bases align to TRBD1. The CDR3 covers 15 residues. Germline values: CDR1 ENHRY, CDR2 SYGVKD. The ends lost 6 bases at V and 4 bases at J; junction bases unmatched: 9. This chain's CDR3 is CAIRIRDRAGTEAFF. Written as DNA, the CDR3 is TGTGCCATCAGGATCCGGGACAGGGCTGGCACTGAAGCTTTCTTT.

CDR3 region: CASSLGAGRRNTEAFF. The CDR3 bases are TGTGCCAGCAGCTTGGGGGCGGGACGGAGAAACACTGAAGCTTTCTTT. This chain joins TRBV11-2 and TRBJ1-1, with D possibly being TRBD1 (6 bases). The CDR3 has 16 residues. Trimming took 3 bases from V and 2 from J, leaving 16 bases between them. Germline V gene sequence: CDR1 SGHAT, CDR2 FQNNGV.

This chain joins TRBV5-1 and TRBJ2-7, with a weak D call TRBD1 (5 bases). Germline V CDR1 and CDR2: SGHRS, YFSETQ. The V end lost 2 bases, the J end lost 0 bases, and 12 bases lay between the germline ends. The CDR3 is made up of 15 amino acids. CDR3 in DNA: TGCGCCAGCAGCTTAGCCCCAGGGCACTCCTACGAGCAGTACTTC. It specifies CASSLAPGHSYEQYF.

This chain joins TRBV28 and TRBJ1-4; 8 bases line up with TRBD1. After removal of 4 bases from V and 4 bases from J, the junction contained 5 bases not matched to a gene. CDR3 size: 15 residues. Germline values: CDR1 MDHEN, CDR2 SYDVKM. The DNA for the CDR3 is TGTGCCAGCAGTTCGGGACAGGTTATTAATGAAAAACTGTTTTTT. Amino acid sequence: CASSSGQVINEKLFF.

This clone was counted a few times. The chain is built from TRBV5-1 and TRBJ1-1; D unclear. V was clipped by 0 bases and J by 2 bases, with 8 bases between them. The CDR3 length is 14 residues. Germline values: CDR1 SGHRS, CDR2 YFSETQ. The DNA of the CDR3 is TGCGCCAGCAGCTTGGCACGAAGTAACACTGAAGCTTTCTTT. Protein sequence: CASSLARSNTEAFF.

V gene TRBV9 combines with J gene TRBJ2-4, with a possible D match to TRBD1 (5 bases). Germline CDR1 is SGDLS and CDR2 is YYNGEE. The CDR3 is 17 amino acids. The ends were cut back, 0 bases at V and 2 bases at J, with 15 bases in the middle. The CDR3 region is CASSVVRQGRTKNIQYF. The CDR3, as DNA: TGTGCCAGCAGCGTAGTCCGGCAGGGTAGAACCAAAAACATTCAGTACTTC.

The CDR3 spells CAWSQTQGTEAFF. CDR3 nucleotide sequence: TGTGCCTGGAGCCAGACTCAGGGCACTGAAGCTTTCTTT. The chain combines TRBV30 with TRBJ1-1; weak D call: TRBD1 (5 bases). The V end was cut by 3 bases, the J end by 4 bases, with 12 bases between. This CDR3 region has 13 residues. Germline V lookup: CDR1 GTSNPN, CDR2 SVGIG (reference sequence).

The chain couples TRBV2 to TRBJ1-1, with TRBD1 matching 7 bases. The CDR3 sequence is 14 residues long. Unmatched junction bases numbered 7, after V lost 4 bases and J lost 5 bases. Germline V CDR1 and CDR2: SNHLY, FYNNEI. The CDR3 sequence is CASSGQGAGTEAFF. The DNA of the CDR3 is TGTGCCAGCAGTGGACAGGGTGCGGGTACTGAAGCTTTCTTT.

Here the CDR3 DNA reads TGTGCCAGCAGCGTAGCAGTCGGAATCTTTTACGAGCAGTACTTC. Translated, it gives CASSVAVGIFYEQYF. The rearrangement joins TRBV9 to TRBJ2-7; no clear D. The germline V and J ends were trimmed by 0 bases and 4 bases, with 14 bases remaining between them. The CDR3 extends over 15 amino acids. Germline V gene lookup returns CDR1 SGDLS and CDR2 YYNGEE.

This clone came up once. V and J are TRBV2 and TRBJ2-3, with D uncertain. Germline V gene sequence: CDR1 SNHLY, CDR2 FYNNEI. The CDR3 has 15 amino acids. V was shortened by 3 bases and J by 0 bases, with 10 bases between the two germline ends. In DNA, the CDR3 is TGTGCCAGCAGTGATGGTAGCCGAAGCACAGATACGCAGTATTTT. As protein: CASSDGSRSTDTQYF.

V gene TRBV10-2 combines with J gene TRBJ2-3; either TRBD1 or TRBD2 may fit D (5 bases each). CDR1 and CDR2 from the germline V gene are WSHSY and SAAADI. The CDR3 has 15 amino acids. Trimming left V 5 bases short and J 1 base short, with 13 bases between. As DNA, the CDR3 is TGCGCCAGCAGTTTCGAGGGGTTGGGCACAGATACGCAGTATTTT. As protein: CASSFEGLGTDTQYF.